The clone carrying this T cell receptor beta chain was seen repeatedly, ten times or more. These data are taken from a study of blood T cell repertoires in COVID-19. Turning to the study itself: Specimens from acute and convalescent COVID-19 originated in the United States, Italy and Spain. T cells, B-cell-depleted T cells, or PBMCs supplied cDNA or gDNA.

CDR1 is LNHDA and CDR2 is SQIVND in the germline V gene (reference sequence). The CDR3 has 17 residues. Trimming at V came to 3 bases and at J to 9 bases, leaving 12 bases not matched to a gene. Authors' processing steps: The authors estimated nucleated cell counts from reference gene primer amplification. Clones were read by immunoSEQ multiplex PCR, and TCRdb kept only the in-frame ones, dropping some. That table furnishes V, J and clone size, whereas the DNA furnished D and trimming. The table has roughly 200,000 clones, almost 85% seen once. This receptor was obtained from a woman in her seventies with active or convalescent COVID-19. The J gene is TRBJ2-1, the V gene TRBV19; 12 bases are a match to TRBD2. Specimen: peripheral blood. The CDR3 nucleotides read TGTGCCAGTAGTATCGAGCTAGCGGGAGGGCCTTCGGGTGAGCAGTTCTTC. Its protein is CASSIELAGGPSGEQFF. Filled out from reference TRBV19 and TRBJ2-1, the complete variable domain reads DGGITQSPKYLFRKEGQNVTLSCEQNLNHDAMYWYRQDPGQGLRLIYYSQIVNDFQKGDIAEGYSVSREKKESFPLTVTSAQKNPTAFYLCASSIELAGGPSGEQFFGPGTRLTVL.